What follows are 20 T cell receptor beta chains derived from one specimen sequenced in a study of identical twins listed by TCRdb under 2016. Library generation was performed with 5' RACE. TCRdb names Illumina HiSeq 2000 as the instrument used. Using fastp at Q25 and MiXCR, TCRdb reprocessed the public reads and kept productive beta chains. Each entry is one CDR3 protein sequence, shown with its most common DNA and genes. For this sample the table gives more than 1.5 million distinct CDR3 sequences, of which roughly 35% were detected only once. The leading ten clones occupy around 0.3% of the sample. Sequenced sample: cord blood. All receptors come from a newborn girl in good health.

The chain combines TRBV25-1 with TRBJ2-1; 16 nucleotides align to TRBD2. Germline V gene data show CDR1 as MGHDK and CDR2 as SYGVNS. J gave up 8 bases and V 7 bases, and 11 bases lay outside the gene matches. This CDR3 spans 17 amino acids. This CDR3 reads CASTGTSGRADLYEQFF. The CDR3 DNA reads TGTGCCAGCACCGGGACTAGCGGGAGGGCCGATCTCTATGAGCAGTTCTTC.

Only a few counts were recorded for this clonotype. The rearrangement links TRBV5-1 to TRBJ2-7, with 9 bases lining up with TRBD1. The germline CDR1 and CDR2 sequences are SGHRS and YFSETQ. The CDR3 is made up of 16 amino acids. The trim removed 1 base at V and 0 bases at J, leaving 5 bases unmatched. CDR3 sequence (DNA): TGCGCCAGCAGCTTGACAGGGGGCGGGAGCTCCTACGAGCAGTACTTC. Amino acid sequence: CASSLTGGGSSYEQYF.

DNA of the CDR3: TGTGCCAGCAGTTATCACCCGGGACGGTTGAACACTGAAGCTTTCTTT. This encodes CASSYHPGRLNTEAFF. The V gene is TRBV6-6, the J gene TRBJ1-1, with D perhaps matching TRBD1 (5 bases). Germline assignment: CDR1 MNHNY and CDR2 SVGAGI (reference sequence). The length of the CDR3 is 16 residues. Trimming left V 3 bases short and J 0 bases short, with 14 bases between.

This clonotype was seen only a few times. The genes are TRBV7-9 and TRBJ2-7; 7 bases are shared with TRBD1. Germline V gives CDR1 SEHNR, CDR2 FQNEAQ (reference sequence). The CDR3 consists of 16 residues. With V trimmed by 1 base and J by 3 bases, 9 bases remained unmatched. CDR3 sequence: CASSLGNGDSYYEQYF. For the CDR3, the DNA is TGTGCCAGCAGCTTAGGGAATGGGGACAGCTACTACGAGCAGTACTTC.

As to this clonotype: Possible read error: a much larger clone is one base away. The V call is TRBV6-5, the J call TRBJ2-7, with 8 bases lining up with TRBD1. Germline CDR1 and CDR2: MNHEY and SVGAGI. The V gene end was trimmed by 8 bases and the J gene end by 7 bases; junction bases not matched to a gene: 4. This CDR3 is 11 amino acids long. The CDR3 protein is CASDRGNEQYF. The DNA of the CDR3 is TGTGCCAGCGACAGGGGCAATGAGCAGTACTTC.

The chain carries TRBV6-1 and TRBJ1-2; D gene unclear. This CDR3 spans 15 amino acids. V shed 7 bases and J shed 2 bases, with 17 bases lying between them. Germline V lookup: CDR1 MNHNS, CDR2 SASEGT. This CDR3 reads CASIPSALINYGYTF. CDR3 bases: TGTGCCAGCATCCCGTCGGCTCTTATCAACTATGGCTACACCTTC.

For this clonotype: A much larger clone differs by one base, so this may be a read error. The V gene is TRBV9, the J gene TRBJ1-2, with a weak D call TRBD1 (6 bases). This CDR3 region has 12 residues. CDR1 is SGDLS and CDR2 is YYNGEE in the germline V gene. In DNA, the CDR3 is TGTGCCAACAGCGTCACAGGGTCCCGCTACACCTTC. It specifies CANSVTGSRYTF.

The chain uses TRBV9 and TRBJ2-1; the match to TRBD2 covers 16 bases. CDR3 size: 19 residues. Germline-derived CDR1 and CDR2 are SGDLS and YYNGEE. Trimming took 0 bases from V and 4 from J; bases not matched to a gene: 7. CDR3: CASSVGGLAGGVGYNEQFF. The CDR3 nucleotides read TGTGCCAGCAGCGTAGGGGGACTAGCGGGAGGGGTTGGTTACAATGAGCAGTTCTTC.

To note about this clonotype: One junction end does not reproduce the germline sequence, and a read error may be involved. V gene TRBV18 combines with J gene TRBJ1-1; 7 bases agree with TRBD1. The length of the CDR3 is 14 residues. The germline V gene has CDR1 KGHSH and CDR2 LQKENI. CDR3 DNA sequence: TGTGCCGGCTCACGAGCAGGGGGTGGTACTGAAGCTTTCTTT. Its translation is CAGSRAGGGTEAFF.

V is TRBV5-1 and J is TRBJ2-1, with D tentatively TRBD1 (5 bases). The V gene's germline CDR1 is SGHRS and CDR2 YFSETQ. The length of the CDR3 is 14 residues. Trimming removed 4 bases at V and 7 bases at J, with 15 bases between. Here the CDR3 DNA reads TGCGCCAGCAGCATTAGGGGTTTCAGGAATGAGCAGTTCTTC. The encoded protein is CASSIRGFRNEQFF.

This sequence joins TRBV11-1 and TRBJ2-7, with unresolved D. V shed 0 bases and J shed 5 bases, with 14 bases lying between them. The CDR3 has 15 amino acids. The germline CDR1 and CDR2 sequences are SGHAT and FQDESV (reference sequence). CDR3: CASSLAPGSINEQYF. CDR3 coding DNA: TGTGCCAGCAGCTTAGCGCCCGGGTCCATAAACGAGCAGTACTTC.

This clonotype was seen only a few times. The chain uses TRBV10-3 and TRBJ2-5; possible D gene TRBD2, 6 bases. The CDR3 runs to 16 residues. The V end was cut by 5 bases, the J end by 1 base, with 17 bases between. The germline gives CDR1 ENHRY, CDR2 SYGVKD. CDR3 in amino acids: CAISTGGGTSQETQYF. For the CDR3, the DNA is TGTGCCATCAGTACCGGTGGGGGGACTTCCCAAGAGACCCAGTACTTC.

J is TRBJ2-1 and V is TRBV11-2; D possibly corresponds to TRBD2 (5 bases). V was clipped by 0 bases and J by 5 bases, with 14 bases between them. Germline V gene sequence: CDR1 SGHAT, CDR2 FQNNGV. There are 16 residues in the CDR3. The CDR3 bases are TGTGCCAGCAGCTTAGATCTACTAGGGCCGAACAATGAGCAGTTCTTC. Residues: CASSLDLLGPNNEQFF.

This clonotype was found a few times. The chain joins TRBV20-1 to TRBJ1-2; TRBD1 is a possible D gene (6 bases). Germline V gene data show CDR1 as DFQATT and CDR2 as SNEGSKA (reference sequence). CDR3 length equals 15 residues. The V and J ends lost 5 bases and 0 bases respectively, with 16 bases between them. This CDR3 reads CSASPRDTTNYGYTF. In nucleotides, the CDR3 is TGCAGTGCTTCACCCCGGGACACTACTAACTATGGCTACACCTTC.

The CDR3 sequence is CASSLLRGTSGRAYEQYF. The CDR3 coding sequence is TGCGCCAGCAGCTTACTTCGCGGGACTAGCGGGAGGGCATACGAGCAGTACTTC. The chain recombines TRBV5-1 with TRBJ2-4, with 16 bases fitting TRBD2. The J call could be wrong; TRBJ2-7 is a better fit for the DNA end. The germline V gene has CDR1 SGHRS and CDR2 YFSETQ. This CDR3 has 18 amino acids.

The V gene is TRBV27, the J gene TRBJ1-5; tentative D call: TRBD1 (5 bases). The germline gives CDR1 MNHEY, CDR2 SMNVEV (reference sequence). V was cut by 5 bases and J by 0 bases, with 14 bases left in between. CDR3 length: 16 residues. CDR3 coding DNA: TGTGCCAGCAGTCTCCGACAGCTCGATAGCAATCAGCCCCAGCATTTT. The encoded protein is CASSLRQLDSNQPQHF.

The genes are TRBV20-1 and TRBJ2-4; D gene uncertain. The DNA matches TRBJ2-7 better at its end, which makes the J call doubtful. The CDR3 is 12 amino acids. Germline CDR1 and CDR2: DFQATT and SNEGSKA (reference sequence). CDR3 nucleotides: TGCAGTGTCGACAACTATTCCTACGAGCAGTACTTC. Translation: CSVDNYSYEQYF.

Here the CDR3 reads CASSDVTGASGYTF. CDR3 sequence (DNA): TGCGCCAGCAGCGACGTAACGGGGGCTAGTGGCTACACCTTC. This chain joins TRBV5-1 and TRBJ1-2, with a weak D call TRBD1 (6 bases). Germline assignment: CDR1 SGHRS and CDR2 YFSETQ. Trimming pared 4 bases from V and 7 bases from J, leaving 17 bases between. CDR3 length equals 14 residues.

This sequence joins TRBV20-1 and TRBJ1-3; D is possibly TRBD1 (5 bases). Trimming took off 4 bases at V and 2 bases at J, with 18 bases between the two ends. Germline lookup yields CDR1 DFQATT and CDR2 SNEGSKA (reference sequence). The CDR3 spans 16 residues. The CDR3: CSAISNWGGTGNTIYF. The CDR3, as DNA: TGCAGTGCTATATCAAACTGGGGGGGAACTGGAAACACCATATATTTT.

V and J are TRBV3-1 and TRBJ2-7; 13 nucleotides agree with TRBD2. The germline V gene has CDR1 LGHDT and CDR2 YNNKEL (reference sequence). V lost 1 base and J lost 11; bases outside the gene matches: 8. CDR3 size: 15 residues. The chain's CDR3 is CASSQGTSGSVGKYF. CDR3 sequence (DNA): TGTGCCAGCAGCCAAGGGACTAGCGGGAGCGTTGGGAAGTACTTC.